The present T cell receptor beta chain was sequenced within a study of human T cells and chemical hapten exposure. Time point defined: patch test 1, 2 weeks after DPC sensitization. Noted treatment: therapeutic diphenylcyclopropenone sensitization with weekly scalp DPC. The study extracted total RNA from unfractionated whole blood. TCRdb processed the RACE reads anew with MiXCR; each CDR3 protein has one entry. The sample yields more than 30,000 distinct CDR3 sequences, roughly 6.4% seen once. This clonotype was picked up a small number of times. Between the trimmed V and J ends, which lost 6 bases and 0 bases, there was a span of 3 bases. The length of the CDR3 is 11 residues. CDR1 is SQVTM, CDR2 ANQGSEA, per germline.

This material consisted of whole blood, taken in connection with sensitization to the hapten diphenylcyclopropenone (DPC). V usage is TRBV29-1 and J usage is TRBJ1-3; D is unclear. The TCR was taken from a woman in her 30s with alopecia areata. Some clones in this sample may be carry-over from other donors' samples. CDR3 nucleotides: TGCAGCGTGGACTCTGGAAACACCATATATTTT. Translation gives CSVDSGNTIYF.